The following is a TCR beta chain sequence with its context. Its specificity is not known. This sample stems from a study of radiation and T cells in renal cell carcinoma. Study-level findings and limits: From baseline, blood top tumor clonotypes peaked at 2 weeks post-radiation. Baseline intratumoral clonotype presence is unknown without pretreatment biopsies.

Produced via immunoSEQ multiplex PCR; TCRdb's table is partial and in-frame only. The repertoire holds 75,000 to 95,000 clones, with about 82% as singletons. Time point defined: blood 4 weeks post-SBRT, at nephrectomy. Treatment: 15 Gy SBRT to primary tumor, nephrectomy 4 weeks later. Nephrectomy followed 15 Gy stereotactic body radiation by 4 weeks. This CDR3 comprises 14 residues. Germline CDR1 is MNHNS and CDR2 is SASEGT. V was clipped by 5 bases and J by 0 bases, with 7 bases between them. The chain couples TRBV6-1 to TRBJ2-2; maybe TRBD1 (6 bases). Sequenced here: blood, sampled from a patient whose treatment included radiotherapy and nephrectomy. The TCR sequence derives from a man in his fifties with renal cell carcinoma. CDR3 in amino acids: CASSTGSNTGELFF. The DNA of the CDR3 is TGTGCCAGCAGTACAGGGTCGAACACCGGGGAGCTGTTTTTT.